What follows are 2 T cell receptor beta chains derived from one specimen sequenced in a study of cytomegalovirus exposure and HLA in healthy donors. The table came from immunoSEQ multiplex PCR; TCRdb's copy has only in-frame clones and leaves some out. This table holds about 280,000 clones, 88% found once. The source material was PBMCs. The receptors come from a woman aged 18-29 years in good health and CMV-seronegative.

In the case of this clone: Other DNA variants within this sample encode the same CDR3. The chain recombines TRBV20-1 with TRBJ2-7; TRBD1 is a possible D gene (5 bases). CDR1 DFQATT and CDR2 SNEGSKA come from the germline V gene (reference sequence). V lost 6 bases, J lost 3 bases, and 9 bases lay in between. The CDR3 is made up of 11 amino acids. The CDR3, as DNA: TGCAGTGCAAGAACAGGCTACGAGCAGTACTTC. The encoded protein is CSARTGYEQYF.

CDR3 sequence (DNA): TGTGCCAGCAGCGTAGCCAGTGGAAACACCATATATTTT. Its protein product is CASSVASGNTIYF. This rearrangement joins TRBV9 to TRBJ1-3; D not resolved. In germline, CDR1 is SGDLS, CDR2 YYNGEE. CDR3 length: 13 amino acids. With 0 bases removed from V and 3 bases from J, the gap between germline ends came to 4 bases.